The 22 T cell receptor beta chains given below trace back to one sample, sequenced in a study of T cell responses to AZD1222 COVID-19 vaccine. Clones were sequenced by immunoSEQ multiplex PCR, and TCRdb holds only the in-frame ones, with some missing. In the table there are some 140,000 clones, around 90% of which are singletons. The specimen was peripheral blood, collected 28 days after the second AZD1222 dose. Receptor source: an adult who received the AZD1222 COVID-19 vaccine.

CDR3 sequence reads: CASSLNSVNTEAFF. The CDR3 DNA follows: TGTGCCAGCAGCCTAAACAGTGTGAACACTGAAGCTTTCTTT. The rearrangement joins TRBV7-3 to TRBJ1-1; D gene uncertain. Germline V gene sequence: CDR1 SGHTA, CDR2 FQGTGA. The CDR3 contains 14 residues. Trimming stripped 5 bases from V and 0 bases from J, with 10 bases between.

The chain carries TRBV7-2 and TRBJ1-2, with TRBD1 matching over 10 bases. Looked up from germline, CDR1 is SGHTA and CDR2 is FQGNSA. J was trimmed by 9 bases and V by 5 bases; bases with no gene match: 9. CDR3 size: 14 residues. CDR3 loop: CASSQNGQGVRYTF. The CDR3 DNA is TGTGCCAGCAGCCAAAATGGACAGGGGGTGCGCTACACCTTC.

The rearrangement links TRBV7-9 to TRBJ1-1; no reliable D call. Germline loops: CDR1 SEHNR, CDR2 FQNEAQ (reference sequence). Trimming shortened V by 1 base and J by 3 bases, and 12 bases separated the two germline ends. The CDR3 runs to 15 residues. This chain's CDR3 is CASSLGEARDTEAFF. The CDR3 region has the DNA TGTGCCAGCAGCTTAGGGGAGGCGAGGGACACTGAAGCTTTCTTT.

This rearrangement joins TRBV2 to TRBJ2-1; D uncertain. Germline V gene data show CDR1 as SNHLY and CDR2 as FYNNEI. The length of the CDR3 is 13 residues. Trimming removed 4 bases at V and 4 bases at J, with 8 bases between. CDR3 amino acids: CASSGASYNEQFF. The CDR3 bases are TGTGCCAGCAGTGGGGCGAGTTACAATGAGCAGTTCTTC.

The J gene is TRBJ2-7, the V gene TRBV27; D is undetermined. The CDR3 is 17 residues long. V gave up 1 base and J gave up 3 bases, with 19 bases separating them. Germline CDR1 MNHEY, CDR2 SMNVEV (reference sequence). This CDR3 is CASSLFAGRRLNYEQYF. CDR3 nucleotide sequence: TGTGCCAGCAGTTTATTCGCCGGACGCAGACTCAACTACGAGCAGTACTTC.

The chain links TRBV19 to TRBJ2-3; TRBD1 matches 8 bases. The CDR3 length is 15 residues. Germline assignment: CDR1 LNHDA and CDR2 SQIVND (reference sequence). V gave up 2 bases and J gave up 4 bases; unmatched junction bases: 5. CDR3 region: CASSISGQGADTQYF. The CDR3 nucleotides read TGTGCCAGTAGTATATCAGGACAGGGCGCAGATACGCAGTATTTT.

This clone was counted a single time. CDR3 sequence: CASSLTGGTEAFF. In DNA form, the CDR3 reads TGTGCCAGCAGCCTAACAGGGGGCACTGAAGCTTTCTTT. V usage is TRBV6-5 and J usage is TRBJ1-1; TRBD1 matches at 8 bases. The CDR3 runs 13 residues. Germline-derived CDR1 and CDR2 are MNHEY and SVGAGI. The ends lost 6 bases at V and 4 bases at J; junction bases unmatched: 4.

The CDR3 DNA follows: TGTGCCAGCAGTTACCCTCCGGACACGACCTCTGGAAACACCATATATTTT. Translation gives CASSYPPDTTSGNTIYF. The V gene is TRBV6-2 or TRBV6-3, the J gene TRBJ1-3; D is perhaps TRBD1 (5 bases). Germline V gene lookup returns CDR1 MNHEY and CDR2 SVGEGT. The CDR3 has 17 amino acids. The V end was cut by 2 bases, the J end by 0 bases, with 14 bases between.

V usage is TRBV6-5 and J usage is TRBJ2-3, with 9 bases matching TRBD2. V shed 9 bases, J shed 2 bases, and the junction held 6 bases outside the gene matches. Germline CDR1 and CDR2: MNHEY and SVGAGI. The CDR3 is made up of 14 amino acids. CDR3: CASGLARDTDTQYF. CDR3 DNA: TGTGCCAGTGGACTAGCGCGGGACACAGATACGCAGTATTTT.

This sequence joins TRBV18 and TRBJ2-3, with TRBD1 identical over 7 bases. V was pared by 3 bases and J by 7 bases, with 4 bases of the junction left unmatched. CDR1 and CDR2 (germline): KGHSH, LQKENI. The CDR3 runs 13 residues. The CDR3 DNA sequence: TGTGCCAGCTCACCTGACAGGGTGCATACGCAGTATTTT. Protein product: CASSPDRVHTQYF.

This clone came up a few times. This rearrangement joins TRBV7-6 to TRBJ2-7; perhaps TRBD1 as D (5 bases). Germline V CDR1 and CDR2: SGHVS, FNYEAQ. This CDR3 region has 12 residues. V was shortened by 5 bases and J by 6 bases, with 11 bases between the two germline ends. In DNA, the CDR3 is TGTGCCAGCAGCCTCGCAGGGTCCGAGCAGTACTTC. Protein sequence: CASSLAGSEQYF.

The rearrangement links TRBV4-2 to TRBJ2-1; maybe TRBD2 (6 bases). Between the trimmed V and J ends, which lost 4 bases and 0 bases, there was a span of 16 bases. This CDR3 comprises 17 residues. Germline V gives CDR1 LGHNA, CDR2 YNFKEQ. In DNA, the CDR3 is TGTGCCAGCAGCCCTTACGGTGGGGGGAGCTCCTACAATGAGCAGTTCTTC. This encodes CASSPYGGGSSYNEQFF.

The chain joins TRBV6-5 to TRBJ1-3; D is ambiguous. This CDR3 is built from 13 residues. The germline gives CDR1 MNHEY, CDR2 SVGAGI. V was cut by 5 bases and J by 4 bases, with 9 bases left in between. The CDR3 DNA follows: TGTGCCAGCAGTCCACTACTCGGAAACACCATATATTTT. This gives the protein CASSPLLGNTIYF.

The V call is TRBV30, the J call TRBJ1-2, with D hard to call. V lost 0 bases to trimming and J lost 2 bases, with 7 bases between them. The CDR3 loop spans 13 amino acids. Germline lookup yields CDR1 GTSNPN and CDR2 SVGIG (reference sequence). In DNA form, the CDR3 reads TGTGCCTGGAGTGTACACACGAACTATGGCTACACCTTC. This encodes CAWSVHTNYGYTF.

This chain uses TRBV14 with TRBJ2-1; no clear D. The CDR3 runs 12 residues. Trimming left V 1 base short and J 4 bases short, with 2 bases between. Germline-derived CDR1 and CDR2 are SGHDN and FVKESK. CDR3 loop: CASSQVYNEQFF. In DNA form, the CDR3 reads TGTGCCAGCAGCCAAGTGTACAATGAGCAGTTCTTC.

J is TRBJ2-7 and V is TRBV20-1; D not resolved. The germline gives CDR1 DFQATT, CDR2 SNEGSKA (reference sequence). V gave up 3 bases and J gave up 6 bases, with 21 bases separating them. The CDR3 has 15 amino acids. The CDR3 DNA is TGCAGTGCTAGTTCCTTCGTTTCAGACTTTGTCGAGCAGTACTTC. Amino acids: CSASSFVSDFVEQYF.

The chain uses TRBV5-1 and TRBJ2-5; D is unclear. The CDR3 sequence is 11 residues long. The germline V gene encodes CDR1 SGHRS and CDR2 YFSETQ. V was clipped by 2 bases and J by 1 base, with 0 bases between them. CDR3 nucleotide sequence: TGCGCCAGCAGCTTCCAAGAGACCCAGTACTTC. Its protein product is CASSFQETQYF. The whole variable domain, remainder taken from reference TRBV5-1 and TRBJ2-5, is KAGVTQTPRYLIKTRGQQVTLSCSPISGHRSVSWYQQTPGQGLQFLFEYFSETQRNKGNFPGRFSGRQFSNSRSEMNVSTLELGDSALYLCASSFQETQYFGPGTRLLVL.

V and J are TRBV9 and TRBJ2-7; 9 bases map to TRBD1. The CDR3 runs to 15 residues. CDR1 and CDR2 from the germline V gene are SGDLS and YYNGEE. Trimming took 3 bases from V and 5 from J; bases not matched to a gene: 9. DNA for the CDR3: TGTGCCAGCAGCGCCCAGGGACAGGGTAGGAACGAGCAGTACTTC. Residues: CASSAQGQGRNEQYF.

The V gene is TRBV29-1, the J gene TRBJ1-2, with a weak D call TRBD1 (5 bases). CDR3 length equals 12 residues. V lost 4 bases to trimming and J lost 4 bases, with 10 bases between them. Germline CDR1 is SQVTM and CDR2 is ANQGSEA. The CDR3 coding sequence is TGCAGCGTTGTGTCAGGGTCCTATGGCTACACCTTC. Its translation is CSVVSGSYGYTF.

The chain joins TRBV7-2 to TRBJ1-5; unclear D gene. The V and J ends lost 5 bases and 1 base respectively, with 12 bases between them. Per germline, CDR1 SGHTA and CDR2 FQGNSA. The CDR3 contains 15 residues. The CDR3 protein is CASSQGGYSNQPQHF. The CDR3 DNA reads TGTGCCAGCAGCCAAGGCGGGTACAGCAATCAGCCCCAGCATTTT.

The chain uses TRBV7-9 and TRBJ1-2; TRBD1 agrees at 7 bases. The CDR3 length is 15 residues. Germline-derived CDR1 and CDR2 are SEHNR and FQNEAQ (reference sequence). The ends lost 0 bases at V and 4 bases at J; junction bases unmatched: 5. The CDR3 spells CASSLAGTDLYGYTF. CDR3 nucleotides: TGTGCCAGCAGCTTAGCCGGGACAGACCTCTATGGCTACACCTTC.

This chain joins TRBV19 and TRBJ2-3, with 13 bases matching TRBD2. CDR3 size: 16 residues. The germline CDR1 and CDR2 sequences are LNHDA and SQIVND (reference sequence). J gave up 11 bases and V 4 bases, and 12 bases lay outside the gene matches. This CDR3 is CASSKGTSGEGRGQYF. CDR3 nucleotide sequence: TGTGCCAGTAGTAAAGGGACTAGCGGGGAGGGACGGGGGCAGTATTTT.